This is a list of T cell receptor beta chains from one sample in a study of response to subunit inactivated influenza vaccine. TCRdb re-called the RT-PCR reads through MiXCR, storing one row per CDR3 protein. This sample carries approximately 530,000 distinct CDR3 sequences, under 15% of them seen once, and the ten largest clones take around 12%. The sequencing here drew on PBMCs from blood, taken 40 to 50 days after vaccination. The receptor set was obtained from a man in his forties or fifties who received an inactivated influenza vaccine. The CDR3 runs from the conserved cysteine through the conserved F or W. D genes are given only for firm matches. Size is omitted from some rows. Given values are once, few, many or a class for expanded clones.

clone_size j_call d_call cdr3_length v_call cdr3_nt cdr3_aa
few TRBJ2-5 NA 13 TRBV7-2 TGTGCCAGCAGGCCCCCAGCAGCGGGCGCTCAGTACTTC CASRPPAAGAQYF
few TRBJ1-1 NA 15 TRBV20-1 TGCAGTGCTAGAGATGTCACAAGCGTCTGGACTGAAGCTTTCTTT CSARDVTSVWTEAFF
NA TRBJ2-3 NA 18 TRBV27 TGTGCCAGCAGTTTAGAGGTGACAGGGAGGATAGGTACAGATACGCAGTATTTT CASSLEVTGRIGTDTQYF
NA TRBJ1-3 NA 16 TRBV12-3/TRBV12-4 TGTGCCAGCAGTCCCGAACCCTTGGGTGTCCGAAACACCATATATTTT CASSPEPLGVRNTIYF
NA TRBJ1-1 NA 11 TRBV20-1 TGCAGCCCGGTACGGAACACTGAAGCTTTCTTT CSPVRNTEAFF
many TRBJ2-3 NA 15 TRBV20-1 TGCAGTGCTAGAGCACAGGACCACAACACAGATACGCAGTATTTT CSARAQDHNTDTQYF
NA TRBJ2-3 NA 13 TRBV7-2 TGTGCCAGCAGCTTAGTTGACCCAGATACGCAGTATTTT CASSLVDPDTQYF
NA TRBJ2-1 TRBD2 19 TRBV5-1 TGCGCCAGCAGCTTGCACCCGCGCGGGGCGGGAGACCTCCTCAATGAGCAGTTCTTC CASSLHPRGAGDLLNEQFF
few TRBJ2-3 TRBD1 15 TRBV5-1 TGCGCCAGCAGCCCAGACAGGGGGGACACAGATACGCAGTATTTT CASSPDRGDTDTQYF
few TRBJ2-1 NA 14 TRBV3-1 TGTGCCAGCAGCCAAGATGGGGGTACTTATGAGCAGTTCTTC CASSQDGGTYEQFF
NA TRBJ1-4 NA 14 TRBV6-1 TGTGCCAGCAGTGAGGGCAGGAGCAATGAAAAACTGTTTTTT CASSEGRSNEKLFF
many TRBJ2-7 NA 12 TRBV10-3 TGTGCCATCAGGAAGGGGTCCTACGAGCAGTACTTC CAIRKGSYEQYF
NA TRBJ2-7 NA 18 TRBV20-1 TGCAGTGCTAGAGCCTTCCGGCGGGCAGGGTTATTTTCCTACGAGCAGTACTTC CSARAFRRAGLFSYEQYF
NA TRBJ2-7 NA 15 TRBV5-6 TGTGCCAGCAGCTTGGTAGCGGAGTCGACCTACGAGCAGTACTTC CASSLVAESTYEQYF
few TRBJ2-3 NA 17 TRBV4-2 TGTGCCAGCAGCCCAACGGCCGCGGGACTCACGGCCGATACGCAGTATTTT CASSPTAAGLTADTQYF
few TRBJ2-7 TRBD2 14 TRBV6-2/TRBV6-3 TGTGCCAGCAGTACTCCGCGGGGGTCCTACGAGCAGTACTTC CASSTPRGSYEQYF
many TRBJ2-3 NA 14 TRBV10-3 TGTGCCATCAGTCGGCGCGGGAGCACAGATACGCAGTATTTT CAISRRGSTDTQYF
few TRBJ2-3 TRBD1 18 TRBV4-1 TGCGCCAGCAGCCAAGGGGACAGGGGATTTTCGGTCGCAGATACGCAGTATTTT CASSQGDRGFSVADTQYF
few TRBJ1-2 NA 14 TRBV5-1 TGCGCCAGCAGCTTGGTGGACGGGAGAGATGGCTACACCTTC CASSLVDGRDGYTF
few TRBJ2-3 TRBD2 18 TRBV6-5 TGTGCCAGCAGTTACTCTTCGTCGGGGGGGGGCTGGACAGATACGCAGTATTTT CASSYSSSGGGWTDTQYF
few TRBJ2-7 TRBD2 16 TRBV28 TGTGCCAGCAGTTTATCTGGACTAGCGGGGGTAAGAGAGCAGTACTTC CASSLSGLAGVREQYF
few TRBJ1-5 TRBD1 13 TRBV7-2 TGTGCCAGCAGCCGAGACAGGGGACAGCCCCAGCATTTT CASSRDRGQPQHF
few TRBJ2-7 TRBD2 16 TRBV7-9 TGTGCCAGCAGCTCCGTAACTAGCGGATCCTCCTACGAGCAGTACTTC CASSSVTSGSSYEQYF
NA TRBJ2-5 NA 14 TRBV7-9 TGTGCCAGCGGCCCCGGGGGTTTCCGCGAGACCCAGTACTTC CASGPGGFRETQYF
few TRBJ2-1 TRBD2 18 TRBV20-1 TGCAGTGCTATGACTAGCGGGAGGCCAGGGAACTCCTACAATGAGCAGTTCTTC CSAMTSGRPGNSYNEQFF
NA TRBJ2-7 NA 14 TRBV9 TGTGCCAGCAGCGTAGGAGACAGAACCTACGAGCAGTACTTC CASSVGDRTYEQYF
few TRBJ1-4 TRBD1 17 TRBV7-2 TGTGCCAGCAGCCCTCGGGACAGGGGGCAGCATGATGAAAAACTGTTTTTT CASSPRDRGQHDEKLFF
few TRBJ2-1 TRBD2 22 TRBV11-3 TGTGCCAGCAGCTTAGGGGTGACTGCGGGACTAGCGGGGGCCGTCTCCTACAATGAGCAGTTCTTC CASSLGVTAGLAGAVSYNEQFF
once TRBJ1-2 NA 10 TRBV20-1 TGCAGTGCTAGCCACTATAGCTACACCTTC CSASHYSYTF
NA TRBJ2-1 NA 15 TRBV20-1 TGCAGTGGTACCCAGGGGAGTAGGTTCGACAATGAGCAGTTCTTC CSGTQGSRFDNEQFF
few TRBJ2-1 TRBD2 15 TRBV11-1 TGTGCCAGCAGCTTAAGACTAGCGGGAACCAATGAGCAGTTCTTC CASSLRLAGTNEQFF
NA TRBJ2-2 NA 16 TRBV3-1 TGTGCCAGCAGCCAAGTATACTCAATGAACACCGGGGAGCTGTTTTTT CASSQVYSMNTGELFF
few TRBJ2-3 TRBD1 16 TRBV12-3/TRBV12-4 TGTGCCAGCAGTTTGGTAGACAGGGGGCGGACAGATACGCAGTATTTT CASSLVDRGRTDTQYF
few TRBJ1-1 NA 14 TRBV4-2 TGTGCCAGCAGCCAAGATAATAGGGGTCTGCGGGCTTTCTTT CASSQDNRGLRAFF
few TRBJ2-7 TRBD1 15 TRBV5-1 TGCGCCAGCAGCTCTAACGGACAGGGTTCGGACGAGCAGTACTTC CASSSNGQGSDEQYF
few TRBJ2-7 NA 14 TRBV7-9 TGTGCCAGCAGCCCGTCATCAGTCTTCGACGAGCAGTACTTC CASSPSSVFDEQYF